This T cell receptor beta chain stems from a study of blood T cell repertoires in COVID-19. Looking at the study overall: Sites in the United States, Italy and Spain provided acute and convalescent COVID-19 samples.

CDR1 LNHDA and CDR2 SQIVND come from the germline V gene (reference sequence). Unmatched junction bases numbered 8, after V lost 5 bases and J lost 6 bases. The CDR3 is made up of 15 amino acids. Here immunoSEQ multiplex PCR was the method, and the copy in TCRdb shows in-frame clones only, minus some. In the table there are approximately 360,000 clones, over 75% of which are singletons. This chain connects TRBV19 to TRBJ1-5; 9 bases match TRBD1. The sample taken for sequencing was PBMCs or T cells enriched from blood (not recorded which). The TCR sequence derives from a man in his forties in a cohort exposed to, infected with or recovered from COVID-19 (not recorded which). The DNA for the CDR3 is TGTGCCAGTAGTCTCCCCGGGACAGGGTTTCAGCCCCAGCATTTT. Encoded protein: CASSLPGTGFQPQHF. The full variable domain, completed using reference TRBV19 and TRBJ1-5, is DGGITQSPKYLFRKEGQNVTLSCEQNLNHDAMYWYRQDPGQGLRLIYYSQIVNDFQKGDIAEGYSVSREKKESFPLTVTSAQKNPTAFYLCASSLPGTGFQPQHFGDGTRLSIL.